This T cell receptor beta chain was obtained from a study of human T cells and chemical hapten exposure. On the study more broadly: Patches that contained 0.01% DPC were applied to the upper back and read at 6 days.

At least ten counts were recorded for this clonotype. TCRdb recomputed calls from the RACE reads with MiXCR, one row per CDR3 protein. The top ten clones hold roughly 2.1% of a sample with around 99,000 distinct CDR3 sequences, around 12% of them seen once. Time point reported: patch test 1, 2 weeks after DPC sensitization. Treatment here: therapeutic diphenylcyclopropenone sensitization with weekly scalp DPC. The germline V and J ends were trimmed by 0 bases and 2 bases, with 7 bases remaining between them. Germline V gives CDR1 SGHVS, CDR2 FNYEAQ. The CDR3 loop spans 15 amino acids. The origin of this receptor is a woman between 40 and 50 years old with alopecia areata. Some clones in this sample may be carry-over from other donors' samples. Sequencing used whole blood, obtained in connection with sensitization to the hapten diphenylcyclopropenone (DPC). This chain links TRBV7-6 with TRBJ2-2; D is uncertain. CDR3: CASSLALANTGELFF. The CDR3, as DNA: TGTGCCAGCAGCTTAGCCCTCGCTAACACCGGGGAGCTGTTTTTT.